The clone carrying this TCR beta chain showed up just once. The sample is drawn from a study of blood T cell repertoires in COVID-19. Across the study: Samples representing acute and convalescent COVID-19 were sourced from the United States, Italy and Spain. In each case, the material was cDNA or gDNA derived from T cells, B-cell-depleted T cells, or PBMCs.

With 7 bases removed from V and 5 bases from J, the gap between germline ends came to 11 bases. CDR1 and CDR2 (germline): SQVTM, ANQGSEA. This CDR3 spans 11 amino acids. The authors' processing: From reference gene primer amplification, estimates of nucleated cell counts were derived. Generated by immunoSEQ multiplex PCR, the TCRdb table keeps only in-frame clones and is missing some. The V and J calls and clone size were taken over from that table, and D and trimming were inferred from the DNA. The data show 47,000 or so clones, 65% to 90% seen once. The J gene is TRBJ1-1, the V gene TRBV29-1, with D perhaps TRBD1 (5 bases). The sequencing input was peripheral blood. The clonotype comes from a woman aged 60 to 75 with acute or convalescent COVID-19. The CDR3 region is CSGYGGTEAFF. In DNA form, the CDR3 reads TGCAGCGGTTACGGGGGGACTGAAGCTTTCTTT. The entire variable domain, with the rest obtained from reference TRBV29-1 and TRBJ1-1, is as follows: SAVISQKPSRDICQRGTSLTIQCQVDSQVTMMFWYRQQPGQSLTLIATANQGSEATYESGFVIDKFPISRPNLTFSTLTVSNMSPEDSSIYLCSGYGGTEAFFGQGTRLTVV.